This TCR beta chain appears in the sequencing data of a study of OX40 agonist ivuxolimab in advanced cancers. For the study at large: Antecedent anti-PD-1, anti-PD-L1 or anti-CTLA-4 therapy was permissible, with 40% having received some.

This clone was seen a few times. Sequencing used immunoSEQ multiplex PCR; TCRdb keeps in-frame clones, though not all of them. The table includes fewer than 120,000 clones, roughly nine tenths detected once. V was cut by 5 bases and J by 0 bases, with 10 bases left in between. This CDR3 is 14 amino acids long. Germline lookup yields CDR1 SGHNT and CDR2 YENEEA. Sample: CD4+ or CD8+ T cells sorted from blood, taken in a trial of the OX40 agonist ivuxolimab. V gene TRBV11-3 combines with J gene TRBJ1-1, with TRBD1 as a possible D gene (5 bases). This TCR was sampled from an adult with an advanced solid tumor such as melanoma, head and neck, liver or kidney cancer. CDR3 coding DNA: TGTGCCAGCAGCCTGGGACGGATGAACACTGAAGCTTTCTTT. Protein product: CASSLGRMNTEAFF.